These 16 T cell receptor beta chains were sequenced from one sample in a study of CD8 T cells in Susac syndrome (dated by TCRdb to about 2019). The library was obtained by the immunoSEQ multiplex PCR assay. RNA was extracted with the RNeasy kit and roughly 0.5 to 1 ug was reverse transcribed using random hexamers. TCRdb trimmed the raw reads at Q25, called clones with MiXCR and kept productive beta chains. Entries are consolidated by CDR3 protein sequence, retaining the most common genes and DNA. This sample holds 90,000 to 150,000 distinct CDR3 sequences; around 90% were observed only once. The ten largest clonotypes hold around 0.14% of the sample. Sequencing was performed on CD4+ T cells from PBMCs. The receptors here all came from a human donor in good health.

This rearrangement joins TRBV19 to TRBJ2-1, with 8 nucleotides matching TRBD2. V lost 1 base, J lost 2 bases, and 1 base stayed unmatched. The V gene's germline CDR1 is LNHDA and CDR2 SQIVND (reference sequence). This CDR3 is built from 15 residues. Here the CDR3 DNA reads TGTGCCAGTAGTATAGGTAGCGGGGCCTACAATGAGCAGTTCTTC. This sequence encodes CASSIGSGAYNEQFF.

The CDR3 sequence: CASSRGGTGGGYTF. DNA for the CDR3: TGTGCCAGCAGCCGCGGGGGGACAGGGGGTGGCTACACCTTC. This sequence joins TRBV7-2 and TRBJ1-2; 11 bases align to TRBD1. V lost 5 bases to trimming and J lost 7 bases; unmatched junction nucleotides: 6. The CDR3 has 14 residues. CDR1 is SGHTA and CDR2 is FQGNSA in the germline V gene. Full variable domain (rest looked up from reference TRBV7-2 and TRBJ1-2): GAGVSQSPSNKVTEKGKDVELRCDPISGHTALYWYRQSLGQGLEFLIYFQGNSAPDKSGLPSDRFSAERTGGSVSTLTIQRTQQEDSAVYLCASSRGGTGGGYTFGSGTRLTVV.

The chain has TRBV7-2 and TRBJ1-2; 9 bases map to TRBD1. Germline V gene sequence: CDR1 SGHTA, CDR2 FQGNSA. V lost 6 bases and J lost 4; bases outside the gene matches: 6. The length of the CDR3 is 14 residues. The CDR3 DNA is TGTGCCAGCAGTACCACAGGGGGCGGCTATGGCTACACCTTC. The encoded protein is CASSTTGGGYGYTF.

The chain is built from TRBV5-4 and TRBJ1-4, with TRBD1 matching 9 bases. J was trimmed by 6 bases and V by 0 bases; bases with no gene match: 6. CDR1 and CDR2 (germline): SGHNT, YYREEE (reference sequence). This CDR3 comprises 16 residues. CDR3 bases: TGTGCCAGCAGCTTGGAACCGGGACAGGGAGATGAAAAACTGTTTTTT. Protein: CASSLEPGQGDEKLFF.

This sequence joins TRBV7-2 and TRBJ2-1; the D gene is possibly TRBD2 (5 bases). The CDR3 is 15 amino acids. Germline values: CDR1 SGHTA, CDR2 FQGNSA. V was trimmed by 2 bases and J by 6 bases, leaving 14 bases between them. Here the CDR3 DNA reads TGTGCCAGCAGCTTACGGTCTAGCCTTTTCAATGAGCAGTTCTTC. As protein: CASSLRSSLFNEQFF.

The gene calls are TRBV19 and TRBJ2-2; D not certain. V was shortened by 11 bases and J by 5 bases, with 18 bases between the two germline ends. The CDR3 is 14 residues long. CDR1 and CDR2 from the germline V gene are LNHDA and SQIVND (reference sequence). CDR3 nucleotide sequence: TGTGCCTCGCGTGGCGCTCCGAGAACCGGGGAGCTGTTTTTT. Translated: CASRGAPRTGELFF.

The gene calls are TRBV13 and TRBJ1-2; 8 bases map to TRBD1. The germline gives CDR1 PRHDT, CDR2 FYEKMQ (reference sequence). The CDR3 runs 17 residues. The junction had 9 bases not matched to a gene; V was cut back by 3 bases and J by 0 bases. CDR3 residues: CASSFGGTGASNYGYTF. As DNA, the CDR3 is TGTGCCAGCAGCTTCGGCGGGACAGGAGCCTCTAACTATGGCTACACCTTC.

The gene calls are TRBV3-1 and TRBJ1-4; D may be TRBD1 (6 bases). Trimming took off 3 bases at V and 5 bases at J, with 10 bases between the two ends. Germline CDR1 LGHDT, CDR2 YNNKEL (reference sequence). The CDR3 spans 14 residues. CDR3 sequence (DNA): TGTGCCAGCAGCCACAGGGGCCCAAATGAAAAACTGTTTTTT. It yields the protein CASSHRGPNEKLFF.

The chain couples TRBV20-1 to TRBJ2-1; no reliable D call. The CDR3 contains 9 residues. The V and J ends lost 5 bases and 9 bases respectively, with 5 bases between them. CDR1 is DFQATT, CDR2 SNEGSKA, per germline (reference sequence). CDR3 protein: CSAGVEQFF. The CDR3 DNA reads TGCAGTGCTGGGGTTGAGCAGTTCTTC.

This chain joins TRBV7-9 and TRBJ2-7; TRBD2 aligns across 12 bases. The length of the CDR3 is 18 residues. CDR1 is SEHNR, CDR2 FQNEAQ, per germline (reference sequence). The V and J ends lost 4 bases and 0 bases, in that order; junction bases with no gene match: 10. The CDR3: CASSSLGGLAGSSYEQYF. For the CDR3, the DNA is TGTGCCAGCAGCTCGCTGGGTGGACTAGCGGGAAGCTCCTACGAGCAGTACTTC.

The chain employs TRBV20-1 and TRBJ2-2, with TRBD2 matching over 7 bases. The CDR3 extends over 13 amino acids. Germline CDR1 and CDR2: DFQATT and SNEGSKA (reference sequence). Trimming cost V 3 bases and J 4 bases; bases outside gene matches: 2. In nucleotides, the CDR3 is TGCAGTGCTAGCGGGAGGAGCACCGGGGAGCTGTTTTTT. It is translated as CSASGRSTGELFF.

The V call is TRBV15, the J call TRBJ2-1; the D gene is possibly TRBD1 (6 bases). This CDR3 is built from 14 residues. Germline CDR1 is LNHNV and CDR2 is YYDKDF (reference sequence). With 3 bases removed from V and 7 bases from J, the gap between germline ends came to 13 bases. The CDR3 region is CATSSSQGRNEQFF. The CDR3, as DNA: TGTGCCACCAGCAGTTCACAGGGTAGGAATGAGCAGTTCTTC.

Only one count was recorded for this clonotype. The chain carries TRBV6-2 or TRBV6-3 and TRBJ2-2; D perhaps matches TRBD1 (8 bases). Trimming removed 6 bases at V and 7 bases at J, with 15 bases between. The CDR3 sequence is 14 residues long. Germline values: CDR1 MNHEY, CDR2 SVGEGT. DNA for the CDR3: TGTGCCAGCAGGCGCACAGGGGGGGGCGGGGAGCTGTTTTTT. The encoded protein is CASRRTGGGGELFF.

The J gene is TRBJ1-4, the V gene TRBV27; TRBD1 is a possible D gene (5 bases). There are 16 residues in the CDR3. Per the germline V gene, CDR1 is MNHEY and CDR2 is SMNVEV (reference sequence). V was shortened by 5 bases and J by 7 bases, with 20 bases between the two germline ends. This CDR3 reads CASSEAFHEGREKLFF. CDR3 in DNA: TGTGCCAGCAGTGAGGCATTCCATGAGGGGCGTGAAAAACTGTTTTTT.

The gene calls are TRBV5-1 and TRBJ2-5; 7 nucleotides align to TRBD1. V shed 0 bases, J shed 5 bases, and the junction held 7 bases outside the gene matches. Germline CDR1 is SGHRS and CDR2 is YFSETQ. There are 15 residues in the CDR3. The CDR3 DNA sequence: TGCGCCAGCAGCTTGGAAGGGGGCGCTTGGGAGACCCAGTACTTC. This sequence encodes CASSLEGGAWETQYF.

Only one count was recorded for this clonotype. V usage is TRBV7-2 and J usage is TRBJ1-1; D may be TRBD1 (6 bases). This CDR3 region has 14 residues. The germline V and J ends were trimmed by 4 bases and 6 bases, with 15 bases remaining between them. Germline values: CDR1 SGHTA, CDR2 FQGNSA. The CDR3 sequence: CASSSSVQGSEAFF. Here the CDR3 DNA reads TGTGCCAGCAGCTCATCCGTACAGGGCTCTGAAGCTTTCTTT.